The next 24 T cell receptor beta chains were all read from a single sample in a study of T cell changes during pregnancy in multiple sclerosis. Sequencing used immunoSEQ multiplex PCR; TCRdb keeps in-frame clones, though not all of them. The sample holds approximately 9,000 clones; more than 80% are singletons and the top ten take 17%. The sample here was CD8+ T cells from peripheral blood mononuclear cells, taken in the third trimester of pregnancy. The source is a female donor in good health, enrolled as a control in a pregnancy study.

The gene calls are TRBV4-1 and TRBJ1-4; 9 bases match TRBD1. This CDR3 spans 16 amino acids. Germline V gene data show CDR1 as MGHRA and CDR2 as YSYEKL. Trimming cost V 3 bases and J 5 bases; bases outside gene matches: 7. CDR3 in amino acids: CASSQASGTGNEKLFF. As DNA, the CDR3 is TGCGCCAGCAGCCAGGCGTCCGGGACAGGGAATGAAAAACTGTTTTTT.

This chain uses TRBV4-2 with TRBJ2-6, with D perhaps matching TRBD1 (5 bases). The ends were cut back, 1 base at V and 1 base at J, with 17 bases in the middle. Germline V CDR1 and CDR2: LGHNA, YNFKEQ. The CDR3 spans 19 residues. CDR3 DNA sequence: TGTGCCAGCAGCCAAGGGAGCGTCTGGGGCGAATCTGGGGCCAACGTCCTGACTTTC. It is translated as CASSQGSVWGESGANVLTF.

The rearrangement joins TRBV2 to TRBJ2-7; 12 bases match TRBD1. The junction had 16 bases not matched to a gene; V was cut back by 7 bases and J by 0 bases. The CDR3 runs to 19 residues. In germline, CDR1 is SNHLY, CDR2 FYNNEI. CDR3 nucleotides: TGTGCCAGCATTCCTATACCGGGACAGGGGGCTTCCCTCTCCTACGAGCAGTACTTC. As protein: CASIPIPGQGASLSYEQYF.

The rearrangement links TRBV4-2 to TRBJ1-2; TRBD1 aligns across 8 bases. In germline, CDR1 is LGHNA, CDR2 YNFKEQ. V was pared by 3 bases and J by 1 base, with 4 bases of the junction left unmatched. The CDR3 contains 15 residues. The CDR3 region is CASSHLTGDNYGYTF. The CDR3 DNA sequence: TGTGCCAGCAGCCATTTGACAGGGGATAACTATGGCTACACCTTC.

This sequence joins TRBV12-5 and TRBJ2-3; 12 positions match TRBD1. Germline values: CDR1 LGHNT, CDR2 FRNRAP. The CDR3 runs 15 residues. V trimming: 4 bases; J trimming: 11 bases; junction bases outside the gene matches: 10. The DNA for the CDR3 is TGTGCTAGTGGTTCCGGGACAGGGGGCAAGGAGTGGCAGTATTTT. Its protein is CASGSGTGGKEWQYF.

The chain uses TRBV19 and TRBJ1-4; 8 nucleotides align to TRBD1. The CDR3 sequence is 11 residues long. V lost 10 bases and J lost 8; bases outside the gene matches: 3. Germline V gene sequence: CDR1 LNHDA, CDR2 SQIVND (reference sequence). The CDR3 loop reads CATRGPEKLFF. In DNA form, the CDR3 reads TGTGCCACCAGGGGGCCGGAAAAACTGTTTTTT.

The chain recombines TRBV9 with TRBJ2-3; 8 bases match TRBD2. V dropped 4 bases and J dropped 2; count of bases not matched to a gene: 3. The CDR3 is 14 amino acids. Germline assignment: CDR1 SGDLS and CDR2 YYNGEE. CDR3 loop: CASSPGGATDTQYF. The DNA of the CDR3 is TGTGCCAGCAGCCCCGGGGGGGCCACAGATACGCAGTATTTT.

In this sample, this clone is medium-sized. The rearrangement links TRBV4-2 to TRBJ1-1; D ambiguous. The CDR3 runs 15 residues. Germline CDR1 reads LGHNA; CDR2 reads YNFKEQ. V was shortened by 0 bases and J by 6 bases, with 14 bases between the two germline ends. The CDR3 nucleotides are TGTGCCAGCAGCCAAGACCCTGGAGTTCCCTCTGAAGCTTTCTTT. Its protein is CASSQDPGVPSEAFF.

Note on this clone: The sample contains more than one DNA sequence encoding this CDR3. The CDR3 region has the DNA TGTGCCAGCAGCCCCATGGGACAGGGTGGATACGAGCAGTACTTC. Its translation is CASSPMGQGGYEQYF. The chain is built from TRBV13 and TRBJ2-7; 9 nucleotides agree with TRBD1. V shed 5 bases and J 4 bases; nucleotides not matched to a gene: 9. The CDR3 is 15 residues long. From germline, CDR1 is PRHDT and CDR2 FYEKMQ (reference sequence).

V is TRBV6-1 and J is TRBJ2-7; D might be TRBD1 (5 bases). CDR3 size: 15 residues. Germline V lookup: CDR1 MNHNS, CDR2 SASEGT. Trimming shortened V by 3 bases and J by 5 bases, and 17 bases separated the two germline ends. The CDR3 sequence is CASSDSRRQIHEQYF. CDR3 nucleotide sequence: TGTGCCAGCAGTGACTCTCGGAGACAGATCCACGAGCAGTACTTC.

The CDR3 region is CASSVLRAPSYNEQFF. CDR3 nucleotides: TGTGCCAGCAGCGTATTACGCGCGCCCTCCTACAATGAGCAGTTCTTC. The V call is TRBV9, the J call TRBJ2-1; no firm D call. The CDR3 has 16 amino acids. In germline, CDR1 is SGDLS, CDR2 YYNGEE. The ends were cut back, 1 base at V and 0 bases at J, with 11 bases in the middle.

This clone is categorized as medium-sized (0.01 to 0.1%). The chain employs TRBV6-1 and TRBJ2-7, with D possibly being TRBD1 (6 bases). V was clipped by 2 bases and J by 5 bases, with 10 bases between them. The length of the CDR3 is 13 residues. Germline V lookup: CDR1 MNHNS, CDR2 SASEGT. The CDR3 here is CASSEQGHDEQYF. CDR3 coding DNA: TGTGCCAGCAGTGAACAGGGGCACGACGAGCAGTACTTC.

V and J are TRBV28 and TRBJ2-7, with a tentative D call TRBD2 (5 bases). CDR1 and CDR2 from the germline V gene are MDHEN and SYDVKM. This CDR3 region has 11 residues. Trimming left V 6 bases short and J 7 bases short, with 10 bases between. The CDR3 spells CASSLEREQYF. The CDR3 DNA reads TGTGCCAGCAGCCTCGAGCGGGAGCAGTACTTC.

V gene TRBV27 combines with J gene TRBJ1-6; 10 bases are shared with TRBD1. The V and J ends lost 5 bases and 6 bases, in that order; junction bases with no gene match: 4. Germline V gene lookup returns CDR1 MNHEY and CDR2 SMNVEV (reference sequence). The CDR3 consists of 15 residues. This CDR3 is CASSPGTGVNSPLHF. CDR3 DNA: TGTGCCAGCAGTCCCGGGACAGGGGTTAATTCACCCCTCCACTTT.

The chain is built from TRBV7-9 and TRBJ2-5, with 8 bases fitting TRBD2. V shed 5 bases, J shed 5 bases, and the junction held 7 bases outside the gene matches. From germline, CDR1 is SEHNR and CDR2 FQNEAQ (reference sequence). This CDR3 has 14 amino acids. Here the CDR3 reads CASSTHGLAETQYF. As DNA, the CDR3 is TGTGCCAGCAGCACTCACGGACTAGCCGAGACCCAGTACTTC.

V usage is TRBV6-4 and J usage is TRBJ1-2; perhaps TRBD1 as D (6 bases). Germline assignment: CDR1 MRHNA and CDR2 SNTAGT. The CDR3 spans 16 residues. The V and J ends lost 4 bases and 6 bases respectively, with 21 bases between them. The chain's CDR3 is CASSGRAGEFSDGYTF. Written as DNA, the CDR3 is TGTGCCAGCAGTGGTCGGGCAGGGGAATTTTCCGATGGCTACACCTTC.

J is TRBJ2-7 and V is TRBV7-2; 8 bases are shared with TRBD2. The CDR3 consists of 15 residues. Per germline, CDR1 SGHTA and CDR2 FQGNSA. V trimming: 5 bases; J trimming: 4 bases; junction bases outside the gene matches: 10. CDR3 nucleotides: TGTGCCAGCAGCCAAACGGGGGGGGGAAGGTACGAGCAGTACTTC. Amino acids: CASSQTGGGRYEQYF. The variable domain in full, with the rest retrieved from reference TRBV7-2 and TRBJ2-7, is GAGVSQSPSNKVTEKGKDVELRCDPISGHTALYWYRQSLGQGLEFLIYFQGNSAPDKSGLPSDRFSAERTGGSVSTLTIQRTQQEDSAVYLCASSQTGGGRYEQYFGPGTRLTVT.

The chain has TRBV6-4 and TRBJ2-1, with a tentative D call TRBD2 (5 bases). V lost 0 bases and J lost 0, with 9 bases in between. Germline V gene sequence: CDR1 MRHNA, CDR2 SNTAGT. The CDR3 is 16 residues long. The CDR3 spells CASSDSERLSYNEQFF. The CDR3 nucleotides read TGTGCCAGCAGTGACTCGGAGCGGCTCTCCTACAATGAGCAGTTCTTC.

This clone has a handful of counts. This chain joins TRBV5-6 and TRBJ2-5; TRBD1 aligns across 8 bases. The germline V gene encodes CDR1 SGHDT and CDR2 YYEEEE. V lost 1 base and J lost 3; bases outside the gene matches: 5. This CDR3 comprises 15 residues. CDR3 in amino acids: CASSLSRTGKETQYF. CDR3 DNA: TGTGCCAGCAGCTTGTCTCGGACAGGGAAAGAGACCCAGTACTTC.

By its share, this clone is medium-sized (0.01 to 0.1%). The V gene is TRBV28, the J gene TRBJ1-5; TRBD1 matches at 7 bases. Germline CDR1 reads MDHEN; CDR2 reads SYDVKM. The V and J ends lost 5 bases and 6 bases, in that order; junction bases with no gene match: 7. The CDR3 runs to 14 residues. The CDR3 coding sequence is TGTGCCAGCAGTCCGACAGGGAAAGTTCAGCCCCAGCATTTT. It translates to CASSPTGKVQPQHF.

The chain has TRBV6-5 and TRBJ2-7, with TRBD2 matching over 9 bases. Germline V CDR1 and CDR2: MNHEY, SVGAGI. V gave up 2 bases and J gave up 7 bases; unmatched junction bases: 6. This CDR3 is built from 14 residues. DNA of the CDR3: TGTGCCAGCAGTTACGGGCTAGCGGGGCGGGAGCAGTACTTC. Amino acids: CASSYGLAGREQYF.

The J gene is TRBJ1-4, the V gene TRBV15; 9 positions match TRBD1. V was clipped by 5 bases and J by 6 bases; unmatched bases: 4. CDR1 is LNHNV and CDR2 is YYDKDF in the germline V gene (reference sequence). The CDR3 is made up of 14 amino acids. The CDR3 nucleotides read TGTGCCACCAGCTTACAGGGGGCGCATGAAAAACTGTTTTTT. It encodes CATSLQGAHEKLFF.

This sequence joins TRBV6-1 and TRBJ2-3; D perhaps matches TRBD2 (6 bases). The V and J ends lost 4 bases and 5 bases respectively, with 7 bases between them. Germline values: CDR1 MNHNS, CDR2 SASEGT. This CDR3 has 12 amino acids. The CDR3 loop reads CASSAGEDTQYF. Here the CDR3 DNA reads TGTGCCAGCAGTGCGGGGGAAGATACGCAGTATTTT.

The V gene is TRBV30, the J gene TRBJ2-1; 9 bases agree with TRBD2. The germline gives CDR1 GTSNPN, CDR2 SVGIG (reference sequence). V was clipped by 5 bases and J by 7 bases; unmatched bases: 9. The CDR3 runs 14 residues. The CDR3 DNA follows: TGTGCCTGGCCTAGCGGGATAGGGGTAAATGAGCAGTTCTTC. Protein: CAWPSGIGVNEQFF.